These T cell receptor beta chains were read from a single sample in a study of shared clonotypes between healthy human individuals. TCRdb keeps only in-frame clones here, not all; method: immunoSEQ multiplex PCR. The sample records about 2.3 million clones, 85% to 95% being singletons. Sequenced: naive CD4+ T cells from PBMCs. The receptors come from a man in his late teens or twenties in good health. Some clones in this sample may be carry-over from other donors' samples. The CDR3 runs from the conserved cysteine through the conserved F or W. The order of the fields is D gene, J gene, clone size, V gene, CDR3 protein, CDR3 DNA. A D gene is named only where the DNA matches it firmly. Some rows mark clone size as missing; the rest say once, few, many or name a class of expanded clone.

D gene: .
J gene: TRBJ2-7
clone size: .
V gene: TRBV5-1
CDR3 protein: CASSLAPRPLAEEQYF
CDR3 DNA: TGCGCCAGCAGCTTGGCCCCGCGCCCCTTGGCGGAGGAGCAGTACTTC

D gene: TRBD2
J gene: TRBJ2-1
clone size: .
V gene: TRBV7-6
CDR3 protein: CASSLGLGRANEQFF
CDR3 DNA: TGTGCCAGCAGCTTAGGACTAGGGAGGGCCAATGAGCAGTTCTTC

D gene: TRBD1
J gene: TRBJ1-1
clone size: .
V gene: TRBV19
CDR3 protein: CASSSRDRRTNTEAFF
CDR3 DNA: TGTGCCAGTAGTTCCCGGGACAGAAGAACCAACACTGAAGCTTTCTTT

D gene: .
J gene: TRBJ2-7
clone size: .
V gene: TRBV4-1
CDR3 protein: CASSPTPVGTGAYF
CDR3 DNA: .

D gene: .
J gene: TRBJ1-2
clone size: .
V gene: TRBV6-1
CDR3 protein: CASSSGYGYTF
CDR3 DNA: TGTGCCAGCAGCTCGGGATATGGCTACACCTTC

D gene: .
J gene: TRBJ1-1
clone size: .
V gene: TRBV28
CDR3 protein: CASSPPTVGTAEAFF
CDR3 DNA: TGTGCCAGCAGTCCCCCGACAGTCGGCACGGCTGAAGCTTTCTTT

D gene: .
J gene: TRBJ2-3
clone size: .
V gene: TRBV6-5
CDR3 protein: CASKIDGTDTQYF
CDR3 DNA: TGTGCCAGCAAAATAGATGGTACAGATACGCAGTATTTT

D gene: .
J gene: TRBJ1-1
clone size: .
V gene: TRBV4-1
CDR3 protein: CASSHQDNSGYTEAFF
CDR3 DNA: TGCGCCAGCAGCCACCAGGACAACTCGGGGTACACTGAAGCTTTCTTT

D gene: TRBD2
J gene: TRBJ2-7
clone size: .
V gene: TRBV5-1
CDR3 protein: CASSLVGGSSYEQYF
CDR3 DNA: TGCGCCAGCAGCTTGGTGGGCGGGAGCTCCTACGAGCAGTACTTC

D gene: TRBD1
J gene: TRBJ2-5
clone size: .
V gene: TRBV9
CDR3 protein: CASSPARDRGIPETQYF
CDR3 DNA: TGTGCCAGCAGCCCCGCTCGGGACAGGGGGATTCCTGAGACCCAGTACTTC

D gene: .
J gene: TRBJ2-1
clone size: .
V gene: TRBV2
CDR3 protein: CASSEEVTSYNEQFF
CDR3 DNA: TGTGCCAGCAGTGAAGAGGTAACCTCCTACAATGAGCAGTTCTTC

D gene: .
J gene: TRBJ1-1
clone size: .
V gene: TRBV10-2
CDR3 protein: CASSDGGRNTEAFF
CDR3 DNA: TGCGCCAGCAGTGACGGCGGAAGGAACACTGAAGCTTTCTTT

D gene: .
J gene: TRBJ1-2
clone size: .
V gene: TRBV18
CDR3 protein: CASSPRGGEGYTF
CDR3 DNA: TGTGCCAGCTCACCAAGGGGAGGGGAAGGCTACACCTTC

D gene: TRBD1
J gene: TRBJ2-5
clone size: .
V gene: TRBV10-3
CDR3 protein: CAISEPGQGTRETQYF
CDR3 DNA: TGTGCCATCAGTGAGCCGGGACAGGGGACTCGAGAGACCCAGTACTTC

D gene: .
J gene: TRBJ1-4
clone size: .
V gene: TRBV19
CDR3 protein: CASSSSMATNEKLFF
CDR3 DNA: TGTGCCAGTAGTTCTTCGATGGCAACTAATGAAAAACTGTTTTTT

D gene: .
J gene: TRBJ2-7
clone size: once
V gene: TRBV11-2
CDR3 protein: CASSLNGHLSYEQYF
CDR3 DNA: TGTGCCAGCAGCTTAAATGGGCACCTCTCCTACGAGCAGTACTTC

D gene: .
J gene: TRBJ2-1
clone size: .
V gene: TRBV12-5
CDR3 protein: CASGLVPFLNEQFF
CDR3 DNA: TGTGCTAGTGGTTTGGTTCCGTTTTTGAATGAGCAGTTCTTC

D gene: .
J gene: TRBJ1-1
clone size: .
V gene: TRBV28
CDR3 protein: CASHGGGNTEAFF
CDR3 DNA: TGTGCCAGTCATGGGGGGGGGAACACTGAAGCTTTCTTT

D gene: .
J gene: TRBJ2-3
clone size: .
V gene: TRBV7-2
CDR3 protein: CASSSRRRTDTQYF
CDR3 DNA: TGTGCCAGCAGCTCCAGACGGAGGACAGATACGCAGTATTTT

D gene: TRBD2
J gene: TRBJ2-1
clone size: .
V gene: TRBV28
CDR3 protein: CASRRRTSETYNEQFF
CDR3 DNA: TGTGCCAGCAGGAGGAGGACTAGCGAGACCTACAATGAGCAGTTCTTC

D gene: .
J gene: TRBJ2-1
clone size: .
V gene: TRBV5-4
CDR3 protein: CASSPGGWAPSSYNEQFF
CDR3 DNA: TGTGCCAGCAGCCCAGGCGGGTGGGCCCCAAGCTCCTACAATGAGCAGTTCTTC

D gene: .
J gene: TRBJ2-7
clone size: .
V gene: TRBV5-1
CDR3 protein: CASSFGVSYEQYF
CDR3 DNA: TGCGCCAGCAGCTTTGGAGTGTCCTACGAGCAGTACTTC

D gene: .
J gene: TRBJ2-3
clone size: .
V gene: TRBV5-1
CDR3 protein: CASSLAFVSTDTQYF
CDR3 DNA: TGCGCCAGCAGCTTGGCCTTCGTTAGCACAGATACGCAGTATTTT

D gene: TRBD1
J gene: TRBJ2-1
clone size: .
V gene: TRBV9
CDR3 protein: CASSPRGWDRGVYNEQFF
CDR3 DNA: TGTGCCAGCAGCCCCCGGGGATGGGACAGGGGAGTTTACAATGAGCAGTTCTTC

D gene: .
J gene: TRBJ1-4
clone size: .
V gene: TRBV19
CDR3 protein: CASMAASTNEKLFF
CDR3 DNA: TGTGCCAGTATGGCGGCCTCAACTAATGAAAAACTGTTTTTT

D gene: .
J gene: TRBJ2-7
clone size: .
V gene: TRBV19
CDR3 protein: CAAGTYYEQYF
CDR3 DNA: TGTGCCGCCGGGACTTACTACGAGCAGTACTTC

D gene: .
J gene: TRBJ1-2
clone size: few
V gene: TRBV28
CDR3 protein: CASSPGINGYTF
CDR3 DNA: TGTGCCAGCAGTCCCGGAATCAATGGCTACACCTTC

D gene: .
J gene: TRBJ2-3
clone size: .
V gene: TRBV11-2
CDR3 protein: CASSLARFPTDTQYF
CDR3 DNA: TGTGCCAGCAGCTTAGCACGGTTCCCCACAGATACGCAGTATTTT

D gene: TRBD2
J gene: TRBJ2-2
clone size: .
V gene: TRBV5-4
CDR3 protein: CASSLGLAGFAGELFF
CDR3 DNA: TGTGCCAGCAGCTTAGGACTAGCGGGATTTGCCGGGGAGCTGTTTTTT

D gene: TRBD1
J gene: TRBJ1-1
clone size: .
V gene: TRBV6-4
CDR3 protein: CASLTGGPMNTEAFF
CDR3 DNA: TGTGCCAGCCTAACAGGGGGCCCTATGAACACTGAAGCTTTCTTT

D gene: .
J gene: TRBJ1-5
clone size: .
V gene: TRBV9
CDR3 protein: CASSVSRTENSNQPQHF
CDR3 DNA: TGTGCCAGCAGCGTTTCCCGGACAGAGAATAGCAATCAGCCCCAGCATTTT

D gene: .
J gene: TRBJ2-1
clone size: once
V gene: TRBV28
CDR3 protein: CASSFVLNEQFF
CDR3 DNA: TGTGCCAGCAGTTTCGTCTTGAATGAGCAGTTCTTC

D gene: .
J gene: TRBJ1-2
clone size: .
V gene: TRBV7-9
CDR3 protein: CASSLAGAGEQGF
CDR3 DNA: TGTGCCAGCAGCTTAGCGGGAGCAGGGGAACAGGGCTTC

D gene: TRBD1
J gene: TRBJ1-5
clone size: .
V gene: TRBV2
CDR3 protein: CASSETGGGQPQHF
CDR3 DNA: TGTGCCAGCAGTGAAACAGGGGGAGGTCAGCCCCAGCATTTT

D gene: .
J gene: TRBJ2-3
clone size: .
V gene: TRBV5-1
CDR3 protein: CASSLRGERVSTDTQYF
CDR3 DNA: TGCGCCAGCAGCTTGAGAGGGGAGCGGGTTAGCACAGATACGCAGTATTTT

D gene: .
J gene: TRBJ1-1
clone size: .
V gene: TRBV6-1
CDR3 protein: CASSGVDYPHVSTEAFF
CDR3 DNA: TGTGCCAGCAGTGGAGTAGACTATCCCCATGTTAGCACTGAAGCTTTCTTT

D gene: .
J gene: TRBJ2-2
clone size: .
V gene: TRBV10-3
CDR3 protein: CAISESTGAPAAGELFF
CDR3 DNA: TGTGCCATCAGTGAGTCGACCGGAGCGCCGGCGGCCGGGGAGCTGTTTTTT

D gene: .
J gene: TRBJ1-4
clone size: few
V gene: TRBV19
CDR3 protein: CASSIGEKLFF
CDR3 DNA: TGTGCCAGTAGTATAGGTGAAAAACTGTTTTTT

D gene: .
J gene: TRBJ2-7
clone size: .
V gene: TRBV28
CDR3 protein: CASSLPSAGNDEQYF
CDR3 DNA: TGTGCCAGCAGTTTACCCTCGGCAGGGAACGACGAGCAGTACTTC

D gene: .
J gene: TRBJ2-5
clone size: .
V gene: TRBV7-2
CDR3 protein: CASSLGPPTTGQETQYF
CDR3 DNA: TGTGCCAGCAGCTTAGGTCCTCCGACGACAGGACAAGAGACCCAGTACTTC

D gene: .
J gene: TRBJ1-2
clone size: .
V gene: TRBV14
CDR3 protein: CASSQEQGKGYTF
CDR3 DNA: TGTGCCAGCAGCCAAGAACAAGGGAAGGGCTACACCTTC

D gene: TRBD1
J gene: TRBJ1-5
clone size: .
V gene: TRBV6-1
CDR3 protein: CASFRDRGGNQPQHF
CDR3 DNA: TGTGCCAGCTTCCGGGACAGGGGAGGCAATCAGCCCCAGCATTTT

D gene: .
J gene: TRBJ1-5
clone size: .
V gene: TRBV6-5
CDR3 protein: CASSYSHSPNQPQHF
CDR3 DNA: TGTGCCAGCAGTTACTCCCACAGTCCCAATCAGCCCCAGCATTTT

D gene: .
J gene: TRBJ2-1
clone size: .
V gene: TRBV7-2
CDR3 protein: CASSLAAPGNEQFF
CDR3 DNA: TGTGCCAGCAGCTTAGCGGCCCCGGGGAATGAGCAGTTCTTC

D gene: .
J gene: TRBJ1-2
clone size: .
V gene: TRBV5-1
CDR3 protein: CASSLSRGSDYGYTF
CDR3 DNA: TGCGCCAGCAGCTTGAGTAGGGGGTCGGACTATGGCTACACCTTC

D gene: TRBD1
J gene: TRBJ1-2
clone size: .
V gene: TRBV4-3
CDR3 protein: CASSPQGARGYTF
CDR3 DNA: TGCGCCAGCAGCCCTCAGGGGGCGCGAGGCTACACCTTC

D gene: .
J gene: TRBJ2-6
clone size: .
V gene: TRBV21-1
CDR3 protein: CASRGWLLQQSRANVLTF
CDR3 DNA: TGTGCCAGCAGGGGCTGGTTGCTACAACAAAGTCGGGCCAACGTCCTGACTTTC

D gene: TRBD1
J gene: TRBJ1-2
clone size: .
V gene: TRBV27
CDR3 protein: CASRHNQGEGSGYTF
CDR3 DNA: TGTGCCAGCAGACACAACCAGGGGGAGGGGTCTGGCTACACCTTC

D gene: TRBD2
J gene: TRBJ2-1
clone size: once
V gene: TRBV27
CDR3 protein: CASSLVGGSGRYNEQFF
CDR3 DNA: TGTGCCAGCAGTTTAGTCGGGGGGAGCGGGAGATACAATGAGCAGTTCTTC

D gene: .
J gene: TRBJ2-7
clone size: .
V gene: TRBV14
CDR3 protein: CASSPWTVGWDEQYF
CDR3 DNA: TGTGCCAGCAGCCCGTGGACGGTGGGTTGGGACGAGCAGTACTTC

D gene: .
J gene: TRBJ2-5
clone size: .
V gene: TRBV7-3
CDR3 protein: CASSLEANQETQYF
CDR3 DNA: TGTGCCAGCAGCTTAGAAGCGAACCAAGAGACCCAGTACTTC

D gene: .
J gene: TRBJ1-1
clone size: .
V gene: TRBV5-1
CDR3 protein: CASSLEAMGTEAFF
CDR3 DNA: TGCGCCAGCAGCTTGGAGGCGATGGGCACTGAAGCTTTCTTT

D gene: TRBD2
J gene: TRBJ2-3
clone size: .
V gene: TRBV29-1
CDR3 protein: CSVRTSSDTQYF
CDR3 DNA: TGCAGCGTGAGGACTAGCTCAGATACGCAGTATTTT